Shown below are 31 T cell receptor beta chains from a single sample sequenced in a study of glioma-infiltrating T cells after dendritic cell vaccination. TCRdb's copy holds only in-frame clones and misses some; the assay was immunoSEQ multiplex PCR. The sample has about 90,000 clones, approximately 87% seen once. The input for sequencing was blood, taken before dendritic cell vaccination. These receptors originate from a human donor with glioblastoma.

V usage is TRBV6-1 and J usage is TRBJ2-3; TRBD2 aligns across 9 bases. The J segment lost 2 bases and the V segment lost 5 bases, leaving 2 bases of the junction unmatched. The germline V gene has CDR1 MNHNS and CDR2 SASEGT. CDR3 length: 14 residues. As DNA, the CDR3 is TGTGCCAGCAGTTTAGCGGGGGCCACAGATACGCAGTATTTT. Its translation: CASSLAGATDTQYF.

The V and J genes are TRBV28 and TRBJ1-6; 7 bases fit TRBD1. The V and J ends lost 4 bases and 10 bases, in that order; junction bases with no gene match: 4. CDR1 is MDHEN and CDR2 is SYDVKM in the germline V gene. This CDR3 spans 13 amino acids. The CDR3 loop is CASSSGGKSPLHF. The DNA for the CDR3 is TGTGCCAGCAGTTCAGGGGGGAAGTCACCCCTCCACTTT.

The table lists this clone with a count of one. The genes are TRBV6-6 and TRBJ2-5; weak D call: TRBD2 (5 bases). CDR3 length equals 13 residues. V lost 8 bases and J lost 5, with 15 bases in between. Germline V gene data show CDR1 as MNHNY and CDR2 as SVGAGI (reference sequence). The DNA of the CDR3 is TGTGCCAGCTCCTACGCGGGCGGGGAGACCCAGTACTTC. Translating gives CASSYAGGETQYF.

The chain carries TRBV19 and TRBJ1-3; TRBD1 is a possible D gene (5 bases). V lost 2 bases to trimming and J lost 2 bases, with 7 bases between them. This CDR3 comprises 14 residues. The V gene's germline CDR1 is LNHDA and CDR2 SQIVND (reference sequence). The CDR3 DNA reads TGTGCCAGTAGTATACAGGGTCCTGGAAACACCATATATTTT. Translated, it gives CASSIQGPGNTIYF.

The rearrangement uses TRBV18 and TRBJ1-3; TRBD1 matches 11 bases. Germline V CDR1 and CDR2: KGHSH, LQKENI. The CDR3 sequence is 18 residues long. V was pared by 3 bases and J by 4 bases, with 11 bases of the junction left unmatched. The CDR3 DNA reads TGTGCCAGCTCACCGTGGGACAGGGGGATCAAGTACGGAAACACCATATATTTT. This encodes CASSPWDRGIKYGNTIYF. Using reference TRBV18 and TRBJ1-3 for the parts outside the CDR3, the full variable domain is NAGVMQNPRHLVRRRGQEARLRCSPMKGHSHVYWYRQLPEEGLKFMVYLQKENIIDESGMPKERFSAEFPKEGPSILRIQQVVRGDSAAYFCASSPWDRGIKYGNTIYFGEGSWLTVV.

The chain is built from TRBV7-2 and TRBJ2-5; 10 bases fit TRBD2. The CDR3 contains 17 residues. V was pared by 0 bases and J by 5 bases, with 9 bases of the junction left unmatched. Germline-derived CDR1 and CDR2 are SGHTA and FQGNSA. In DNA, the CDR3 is TGTGCCAGCAGCTTAGCTCCCCCTCTAGCGGGAGAGGAGACCCAGTACTTC. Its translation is CASSLAPPLAGEETQYF.

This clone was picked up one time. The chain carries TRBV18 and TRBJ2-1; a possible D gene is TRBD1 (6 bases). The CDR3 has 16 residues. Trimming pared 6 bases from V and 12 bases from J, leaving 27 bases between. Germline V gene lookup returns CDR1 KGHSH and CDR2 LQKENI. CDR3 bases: TGTGCCAGCTCGTCACCCGGGACAAGCCGCTACAAGGGGCAGTTCTTC. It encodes CASSSPGTSRYKGQFF.

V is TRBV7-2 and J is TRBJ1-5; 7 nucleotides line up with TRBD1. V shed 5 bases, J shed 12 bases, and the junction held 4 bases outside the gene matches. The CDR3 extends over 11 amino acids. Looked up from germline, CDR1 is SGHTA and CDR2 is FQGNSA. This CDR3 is CASSTQGVQHF. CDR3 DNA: TGTGCCAGCAGCACCCAGGGGGTCCAGCATTTT.

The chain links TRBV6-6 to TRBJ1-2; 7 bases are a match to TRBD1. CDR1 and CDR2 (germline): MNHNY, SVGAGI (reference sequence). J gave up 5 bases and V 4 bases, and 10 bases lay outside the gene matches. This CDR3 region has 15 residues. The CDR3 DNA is TGTGCCAGCAGTTTCACAGGGGCCCCGGGGTATGGCTACACCTTC. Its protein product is CASSFTGAPGYGYTF.

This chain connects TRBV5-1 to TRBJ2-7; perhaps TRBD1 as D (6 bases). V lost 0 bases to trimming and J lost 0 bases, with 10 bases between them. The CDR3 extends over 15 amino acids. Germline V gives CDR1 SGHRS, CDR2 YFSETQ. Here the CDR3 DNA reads TGCGCCAGCAGCTTGGGGGGGACAATCTCCTACGAGCAGTACTTC. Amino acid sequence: CASSLGGTISYEQYF.

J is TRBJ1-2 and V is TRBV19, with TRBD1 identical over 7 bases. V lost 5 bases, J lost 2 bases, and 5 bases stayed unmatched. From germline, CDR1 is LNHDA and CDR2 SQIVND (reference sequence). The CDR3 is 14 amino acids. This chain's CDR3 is CASSQQGINYGYTF. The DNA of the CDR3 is TGTGCCAGTAGTCAACAGGGGATCAACTATGGCTACACCTTC.

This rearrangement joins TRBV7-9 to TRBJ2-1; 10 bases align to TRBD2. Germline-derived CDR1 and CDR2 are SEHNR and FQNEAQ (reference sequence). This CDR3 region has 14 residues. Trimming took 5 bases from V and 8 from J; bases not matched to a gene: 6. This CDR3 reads CASSPSGRPHEQFF. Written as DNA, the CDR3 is TGTGCCAGCAGCCCTAGCGGGAGACCCCATGAGCAGTTCTTC.

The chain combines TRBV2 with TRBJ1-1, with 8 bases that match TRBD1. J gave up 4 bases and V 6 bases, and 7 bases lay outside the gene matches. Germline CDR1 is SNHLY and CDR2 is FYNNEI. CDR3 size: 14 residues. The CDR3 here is CASRDRVGGTEAFF. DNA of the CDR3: TGTGCCAGCAGGGACAGGGTGGGCGGCACTGAAGCTTTCTTT.

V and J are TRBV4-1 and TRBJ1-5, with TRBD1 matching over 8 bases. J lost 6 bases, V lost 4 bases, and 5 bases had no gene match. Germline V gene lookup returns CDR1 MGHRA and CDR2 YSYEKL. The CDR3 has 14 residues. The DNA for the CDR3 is TGCGCCAGCAGCCGCCAGGGGGCAGGTCAGCCCCAGCATTTT. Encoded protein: CASSRQGAGQPQHF.

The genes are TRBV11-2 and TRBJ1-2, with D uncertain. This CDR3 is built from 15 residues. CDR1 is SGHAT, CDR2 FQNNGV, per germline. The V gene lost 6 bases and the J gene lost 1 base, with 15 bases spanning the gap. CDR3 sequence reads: CASRDTTALNYGYTF. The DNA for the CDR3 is TGTGCCAGCAGGGATACTACGGCGCTTAACTATGGCTACACCTTC.

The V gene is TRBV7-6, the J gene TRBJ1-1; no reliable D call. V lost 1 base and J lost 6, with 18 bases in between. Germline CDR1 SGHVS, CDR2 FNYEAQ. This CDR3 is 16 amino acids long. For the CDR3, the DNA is TGTGCCAGCAGCTTAGAACGGCGGAACATAGTTTCTGAAGCTTTCTTT. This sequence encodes CASSLERRNIVSEAFF.

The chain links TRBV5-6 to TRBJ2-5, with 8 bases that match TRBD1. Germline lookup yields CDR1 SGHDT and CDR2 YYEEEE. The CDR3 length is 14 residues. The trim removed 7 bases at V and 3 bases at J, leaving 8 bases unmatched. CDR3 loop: CASAPGGREETQYF. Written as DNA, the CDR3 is TGTGCCAGCGCGCCAGGGGGCAGGGAAGAGACCCAGTACTTC.

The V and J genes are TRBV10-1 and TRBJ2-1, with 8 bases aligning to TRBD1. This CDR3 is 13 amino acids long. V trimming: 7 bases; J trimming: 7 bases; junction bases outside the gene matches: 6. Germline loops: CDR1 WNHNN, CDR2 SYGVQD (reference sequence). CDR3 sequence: CASNGQGGNEQFF. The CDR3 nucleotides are TGCGCCAGCAACGGACAGGGAGGAAATGAGCAGTTCTTC.

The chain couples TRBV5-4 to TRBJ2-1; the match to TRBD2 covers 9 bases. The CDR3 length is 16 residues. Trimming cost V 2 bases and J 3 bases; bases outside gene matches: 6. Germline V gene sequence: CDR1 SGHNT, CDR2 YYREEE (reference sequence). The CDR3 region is CASSLGAGGIYNEQFF. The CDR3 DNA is TGTGCCAGCAGCTTAGGAGCGGGAGGCATCTACAATGAGCAGTTCTTC.

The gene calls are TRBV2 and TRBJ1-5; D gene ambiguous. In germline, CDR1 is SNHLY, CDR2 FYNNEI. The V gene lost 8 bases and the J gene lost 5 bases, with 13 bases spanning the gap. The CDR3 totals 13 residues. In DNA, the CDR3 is TGTGCCAGCCTCAGGAATACAGATCAGCCCCAGCATTTT. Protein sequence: CASLRNTDQPQHF.

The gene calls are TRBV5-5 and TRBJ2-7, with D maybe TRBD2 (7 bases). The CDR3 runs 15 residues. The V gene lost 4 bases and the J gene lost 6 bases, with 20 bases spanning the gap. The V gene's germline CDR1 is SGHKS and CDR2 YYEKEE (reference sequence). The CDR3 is CASSHPGGAGGEQYF. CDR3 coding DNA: TGTGCCAGCAGCCACCCTGGGGGGGCAGGCGGCGAGCAGTACTTC. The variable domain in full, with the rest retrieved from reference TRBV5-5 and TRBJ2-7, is DAGVTQSPTHLIKTRGQQVTLRCSPISGHKSVSWYQQVLGQGPQFIFQYYEKEERGRGNFPDRFSARQFPNYSSELNVNALLLGDSALYLCASSHPGGAGGEQYFGPGTRLTVT.

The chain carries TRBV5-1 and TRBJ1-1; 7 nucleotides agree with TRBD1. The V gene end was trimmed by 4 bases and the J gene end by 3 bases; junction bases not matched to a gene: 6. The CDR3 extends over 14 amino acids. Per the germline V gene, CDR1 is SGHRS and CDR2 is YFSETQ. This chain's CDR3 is CASSLGQPDTEAFF. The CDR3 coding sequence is TGCGCCAGCAGCCTGGGACAGCCAGACACTGAAGCTTTCTTT.

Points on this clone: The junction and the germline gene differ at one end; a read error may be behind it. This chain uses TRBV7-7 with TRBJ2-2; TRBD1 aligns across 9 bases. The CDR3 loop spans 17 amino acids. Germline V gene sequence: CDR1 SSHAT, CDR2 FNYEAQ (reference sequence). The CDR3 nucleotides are TGTGCTAGCAGCTTAATGGGACAGGGCCTGAACACCGGGGAGCTGTTTTTT. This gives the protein CASSLMGQGLNTGELFF.

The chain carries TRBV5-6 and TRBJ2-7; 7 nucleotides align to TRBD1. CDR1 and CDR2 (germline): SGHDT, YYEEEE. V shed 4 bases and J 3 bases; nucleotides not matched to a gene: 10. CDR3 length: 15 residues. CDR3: CASSVAPDRIYEQYF. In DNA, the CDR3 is TGTGCCAGCAGCGTCGCCCCGGACAGGATCTACGAGCAGTACTTC.

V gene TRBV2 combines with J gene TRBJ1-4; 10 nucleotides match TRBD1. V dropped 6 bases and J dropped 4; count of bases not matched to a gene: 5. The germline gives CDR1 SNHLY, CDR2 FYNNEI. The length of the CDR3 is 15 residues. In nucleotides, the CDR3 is TGTGCCAGCAGACCGGACAGGGGGAGTAATGAAAAACTGTTTTTT. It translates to CASRPDRGSNEKLFF.

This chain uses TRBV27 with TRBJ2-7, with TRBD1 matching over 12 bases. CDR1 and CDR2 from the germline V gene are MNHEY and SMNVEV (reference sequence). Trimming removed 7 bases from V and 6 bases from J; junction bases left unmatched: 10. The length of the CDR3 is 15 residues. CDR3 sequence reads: CASNARDRGRSEQYF. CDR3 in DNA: TGTGCCAGCAACGCCCGGGACAGGGGGCGAAGCGAGCAGTACTTC.

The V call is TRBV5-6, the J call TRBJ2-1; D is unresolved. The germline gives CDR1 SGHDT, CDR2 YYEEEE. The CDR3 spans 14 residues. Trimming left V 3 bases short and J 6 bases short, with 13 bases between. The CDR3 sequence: CASSSPFRLNEQFF. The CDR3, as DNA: TGTGCCAGCAGCTCCCCCTTCAGGCTCAATGAGCAGTTCTTC.

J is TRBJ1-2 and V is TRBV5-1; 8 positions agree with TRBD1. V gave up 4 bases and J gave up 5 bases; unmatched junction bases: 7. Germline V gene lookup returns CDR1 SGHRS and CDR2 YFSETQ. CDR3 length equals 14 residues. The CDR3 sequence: CASSTGQGSYGYTF. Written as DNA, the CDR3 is TGCGCCAGCAGCACCGGACAGGGCAGTTATGGCTACACCTTC.

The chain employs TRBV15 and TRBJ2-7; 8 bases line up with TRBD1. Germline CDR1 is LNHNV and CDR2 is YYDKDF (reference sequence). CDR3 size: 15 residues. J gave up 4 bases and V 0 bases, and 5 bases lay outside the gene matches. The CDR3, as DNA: TGTGCCACCAGCAGAGATCTGACAGGGGATTACGAGCAGTACTTC. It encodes CATSRDLTGDYEQYF.

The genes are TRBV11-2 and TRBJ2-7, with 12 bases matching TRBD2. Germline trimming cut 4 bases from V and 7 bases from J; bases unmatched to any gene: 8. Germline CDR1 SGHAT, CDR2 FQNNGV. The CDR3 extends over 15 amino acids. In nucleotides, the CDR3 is TGTGCCAGCAGCTCCCGCTCCGGGACTAGCGGGGAGCAGTACTTC. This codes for CASSSRSGTSGEQYF.

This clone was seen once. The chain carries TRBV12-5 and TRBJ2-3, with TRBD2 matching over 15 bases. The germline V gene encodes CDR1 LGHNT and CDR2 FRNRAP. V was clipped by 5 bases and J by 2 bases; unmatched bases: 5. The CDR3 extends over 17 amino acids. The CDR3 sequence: CASGKGTSGRTTDTQYF. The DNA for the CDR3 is TGTGCTAGTGGTAAGGGGACTAGCGGGAGGACCACAGATACGCAGTATTTT.